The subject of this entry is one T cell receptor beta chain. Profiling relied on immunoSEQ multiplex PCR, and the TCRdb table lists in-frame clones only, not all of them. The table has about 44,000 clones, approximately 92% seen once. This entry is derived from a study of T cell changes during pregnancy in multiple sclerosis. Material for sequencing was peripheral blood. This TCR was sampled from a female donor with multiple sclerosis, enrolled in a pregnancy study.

For the CDR3, the DNA is TGTGCCAGCAGTCCGACAGGGACCGAGCAGTACTTC. Translating it yields CASSPTGTEQYF. The V gene is TRBV28, the J gene TRBJ2-7; 7 bases are a match to TRBD1. CDR3 size: 12 residues. J was trimmed by 6 bases and V by 5 bases; bases with no gene match: 4. From germline, CDR1 is MDHEN and CDR2 SYDVKM.